This TCR beta chain appears in the sequencing data of a study of graft-versus-host responses after intestinal transplantation. TCRdb's copy holds only in-frame clones and misses some; the assay was immunoSEQ multiplex PCR. This table has fewer than 130,000 clones, just under 95% appearing once. The V gene's germline CDR1 is SGHAT and CDR2 FQDESV (reference sequence). This CDR3 comprises 14 residues. With 3 bases removed from V and 0 bases from J, the gap between germline ends came to 6 bases. This clone has just one count. Its antigen is not identified. The V and J genes are TRBV11-1 and TRBJ2-1; possibly TRBD1 for D (6 bases). The source was unstimulated CD8+ T cells sorted from spleen or lymph node cells, collected before intestinal transplant. This clonotype was obtained from a human donor who received an intestinal transplant. The CDR3 region has the DNA TGTGCCAGCAGCTTGACAGGCTCCTACAATGAGCAGTTCTTC. Translation gives CASSLTGSYNEQFF.